This TCR beta chain came from a study of blood T cells in healthy people across ages. Per germline, CDR1 DFQATT and CDR2 SNEGSKA (reference sequence). Trimming at V came to 0 bases and at J to 0 bases, leaving 7 bases not matched to a gene. The CDR3 is made up of 17 amino acids. Isolation yielded PBMCs, at least 6.5 million per sample, in every case. For the second PCR, which ran for about 6 to 11 cycles, a sample-barcoded 5' primer and a J-beta primer mix were used. Via MiXCR, TCRdb re-called the 5' RACE reads, giving one row per CDR3 protein. The data hold approximately 780,000 distinct CDR3 sequences, with around 25% observed a single time. The same specimen was also included in a second study, on T cells of mothers and their children.

The rearrangement uses TRBV20-1 and TRBJ2-7; 11 nucleotides line up with TRBD2. This receptor was identified in a boy aged 5-17 years in good health. The sequenced sample consisted of blood. CDR3 sequence (DNA): TGCAGTGCTAGAGATCTTCGGGGGACTAGCGGCTCCTACGAGCAGTACTTC. Translating gives CSARDLRGTSGSYEQYF.